This T cell receptor (beta chain) derives from a study of blood T cells in healthy people across ages (dated by TCRdb to between 2014 and 2016). Turning to the overall study: Template switching captured roughly one uniquely barcoded TCR beta cDNA molecule per two T cells in model experiments. Age-related changes in TCR beta repertoire diversity were measured in the study by deep sequencing normalized with unique cDNA molecular identifiers. Donors were grouped into four age groups: young (average roughly 15 years), middle-aged (39), aged (around 62) and long-lived (just over 80). To avoid experimental bias, donors of different ages were randomly spread across the sequencing lanes. The study analyzed two additional independent replicas of 1 million unique cDNA reads from the same blood draw for two donors, one aged 18 to 30 and one aged 80 or older.

V lost 2 bases and J lost 7 bases; the stretch between them is 6 bases long. The CDR3 covers 11 residues, taking in both the cysteine and the phenylalanine. Only the CDR3 portion is preserved as DNA: 33 bases, with reading frame beginning at the first base. As encoded in the germline V gene (reference sequence), CDR1 is MNHNY while CDR2 is SVGAGI. Broader findings and caveats from the paper: Total diversity estimates from one million sequenced T cells were considered lower bounds and underestimates. Bulk unsorted PBMC profiling prevented conclusive comparison of naive and antigen-experienced compartments. The long-lived group showed more naive CD4+ T cells, fewer expanded clones and increased TCR diversity than the aged group, suggesting age selection. The percentage of naive T cells measured by flow cytometry correlated strongly with observed TCR beta diversity. As age increased, observed TCR beta diversity per million T cells dropped in a roughly linear way, and a significant reduction was already evident by age approximately 40. The CMV infection status of donors was not known, potentially confounding age-related changes in expanded clonotypes.

The donors were 40 or so Caucasian individuals from Russia, aged roughly 6 to 90 years, who were systemically healthy. Each donor gave 8 to 10 milliliters of peripheral blood, collected into EDTA-treated Vacutainer tubes. Ficoll-Paque density-gradient centrifugation was used to isolate PBMCs, with at least 7 million per sample. Total RNA, at least 6 micrograms per sample, was extracted from PBMCs with Trizol reagent. Naive CD45RAhigh/CD27high T cell percentages were measured by flow cytometry on a PBMC aliquot from every donor. The library was obtained by 5' RACE. Sequencing used an Illumina HiSeq 2500. A second PCR of roughly 7 to 11 cycles was performed with a sample-barcoded 5' primer and a J-beta primer mix. A template-switch 5' adaptor carrying 12 random nucleotides introduced a unique molecular identifier onto each TCR beta cDNA molecule. At least 3 million CDR3-containing paired-end reads were obtained from each sample. First-strand cDNA was synthesized from all RNA with the Mint cDNA synthesis kit, primed by a TRBC-specific oligonucleotide. After uracil-DNA glycosylase treatment, a first 18-cycle PCR used universal primers M1SS and BC2_uni_R on all cDNA. For the original study's pipeline: Normalization of each sample was performed by random selection of 1 million high-quality reads, each carrying a distinct molecular identifier. Reads sharing molecular identifiers were discarded rather than binned into consensus sequences. MiTCR, run with a Q25 quality threshold and the strictest error-elimination algorithm, handled CDR3 identification, clonotype clustering and error correction. A nonparametric unseen species model with Euler transformation was used to estimate a lower bound on total TCR beta diversity. Using fastp at Q25 and MiXCR, TCRdb reprocessed the public reads and kept productive beta chains. One record per CDR3 amino acid sequence lists the most common genes and DNA. TCRdb, not the authors, supplied the V and J calls. The sample contains over 700,000 distinct CDR3 sequences, about 53% of them found a single time. Approximately 40% of the sample is taken by the ten largest.

This clonotype was picked up a small number of times. This clone's antigen is unknown. No much larger clone exists at a distance of one base, and base qualities are not known. The source material was blood. The sequence joins TRBV6-6 to TRBJ2-7; the D gene cannot be resolved reliably. The clonotype originates from a man of 80 years or more in good health. The CDR3 protein sequence reads: CASSYEREQYF. The nucleotide sequence is given as TGTGCCAGCAGTTACGAGCGAGAGCAGTACTTC.